The sequence of this T cell receptor (beta chain) was determined in a study of vaccination and CD4 T cells after COVID-19. At the Johns Hopkins FTIC core, DNA taken from cultured CD4+ T cells was sequenced by way of the Oncomine TCR Beta short-read assay. A single record per CDR3 protein comes from TCRdb applying MiXCR to the PCR reads. Of about 13,000 distinct CDR3 sequences listed, roughly 58% are singletons. A word on this clonotype: Antigen: not known.

Treatment in this sample: approximately 9-day PBMC culture with coronavirus spike peptide pools or control peptides (ViraFEST assay). Culture of 1.5 million to 2 million PBMCs per well took place with roughly 10 IU/ml IL-2 and 9.5 to 10 ug/ml peptide pools. CDR3 length: 11 residues. Between the trimmed V and J ends, which lost 3 bases and 9 bases, there was a span of 7 bases. From germline, CDR1 is SGHRS and CDR2 YFSETQ. The chain combines TRBV5-1 with TRBJ2-1; D is unclear. The sample consisted of CD4+ T cells from blood, cultured in vitro. This TCR derives from a human donor who had recovered from COVID-19. The CDR3 sequence: CASSSGPEQFF. The DNA for the CDR3 is TGCGCCAGCAGCTCCGGCCCTGAGCAGTTCTTC.